The 10 T cell receptor beta chains below all came from one sample that was sequenced in a study of cytomegalovirus exposure and HLA in healthy donors. It was with 60 Vbeta and 13 Jbeta primers that the PCR ran. The method was immunoSEQ multiplex PCR; TCRdb's version includes in-frame clones alone and lacks a portion of them. The sample lists 55,000 to 70,000 clones; 80% were seen once. Input material: PBMCs. These receptors all come from a woman aged 40 to 49 in good health and CMV-seronegative.

The chain combines TRBV27 with TRBJ1-5, with 7 bases identical to TRBD1. J gave up 2 bases and V 3 bases, and 4 bases lay outside the gene matches. This CDR3 is built from 15 residues. The germline gives CDR1 MNHEY, CDR2 SMNVEV (reference sequence). For the CDR3, the DNA is TGTGCCAGCAGTTTCGACAGGGATGGCAATCAGCCCCAGCATTTT. Amino acid sequence: CASSFDRDGNQPQHF.

Comment on this clone: Its ends do not fully match the called genes, so a read error is possible. The chain carries TRBV7-2 and TRBJ2-1, with no clear D. Per the germline V gene, CDR1 is SGHTA and CDR2 is FQGNSA. The CDR3 sequence is 14 residues long. CDR3 in DNA: TGTGCCAGCAGCTTAACAGAACCCTACAATGACCAGTTCTTC. Its protein product is CASSLTEPYNDQFF.

This clone turned up a few times. V is TRBV6-1 and J is TRBJ2-7, with 10 bases identical to TRBD1. V was pared by 6 bases and J by 6 bases, with 11 bases of the junction left unmatched. The CDR3 is 15 amino acids. Per the germline V gene, CDR1 is MNHNS and CDR2 is SASEGT. CDR3 bases: TGTGCCAGCAGCAACGCCGGGACAGGGGTAGGCGAGCAGTACTTC. As protein: CASSNAGTGVGEQYF.

This sequence joins TRBV10-3 and TRBJ1-1; TRBD1 is a possible D gene (6 bases). Germline V gene sequence: CDR1 ENHRY, CDR2 SYGVKD. The CDR3 covers 14 residues. V was pared by 2 bases and J by 4 bases, with 11 bases between. CDR3 amino acids: CAISEVGGTTEAFF. For the CDR3, the DNA is TGTGCCATCAGTGAGGTTGGGGGCACCACTGAAGCTTTCTTT.

The chain combines TRBV25-1 with TRBJ2-3, with D perhaps matching TRBD1 (5 bases). CDR3 length: 13 amino acids. V was clipped by 5 bases and J by 4 bases, with 10 bases between them. Germline loops: CDR1 MGHDK, CDR2 SYGVNS. The CDR3 DNA follows: TGTGCCAGCAGTACCCCAGGGCCAGATACGCAGTATTTT. Its protein is CASSTPGPDTQYF.

The J gene is TRBJ2-7, the V gene TRBV7-9, with 8 bases identical to TRBD2. There are 19 residues in the CDR3. Germline values: CDR1 SEHNR, CDR2 FQNEAQ (reference sequence). J was trimmed by 0 bases and V by 4 bases; bases with no gene match: 17. The CDR3 protein is CASSSTLLGSGRDSYEQYF. DNA of the CDR3: TGTGCCAGCAGCTCTACCCTTCTTGGGAGCGGGAGAGACTCCTACGAGCAGTACTTC.

The CDR3 protein is CASSLFASGSAGELFF. The DNA for the CDR3 is TGTGCCAGCAGCTTATTTGCTAGCGGATCGGCCGGGGAGCTGTTTTTT. This chain connects TRBV7-9 to TRBJ2-2; 7 nucleotides align to TRBD2. The CDR3 consists of 16 residues. V lost 2 bases, J lost 6 bases, and 9 bases stayed unmatched. Germline CDR1 and CDR2: SEHNR and FQNEAQ (reference sequence).

In this sample, this clone turned up a few times. The gene calls are TRBV6-5 and TRBJ2-7, with D tentatively TRBD2 (5 bases). The germline V gene encodes CDR1 MNHEY and CDR2 SVGAGI. V was pared by 6 bases and J by 0 bases, with 12 bases between. The CDR3 contains 14 residues. The CDR3 region has the DNA TGTGCCAGCAGGAATCGGGGATCCTCCTACGAGCAGTACTTC. This gives the protein CASRNRGSSYEQYF.

The chain combines TRBV5-6 with TRBJ2-3; TRBD2 matches 8 bases. The CDR3 runs to 17 residues. The junction had 7 bases not matched to a gene; V was cut back by 0 bases and J by 1 base. Germline assignment: CDR1 SGHDT and CDR2 YYEEEE. This CDR3 reads CASSLEGRGGRTDTQYF. The CDR3 coding sequence is TGTGCCAGCAGCTTGGAGGGCCGGGGGGGGCGCACAGATACGCAGTATTTT.

This clone was counted a single time. CDR3 coding DNA: TGCGCCAGCAGTGAGTCTACGGGGGAAACCTACGAGCAGTACTTC. The encoded protein is CASSESTGETYEQYF. The gene calls are TRBV10-1 and TRBJ2-7; a weak D match, TRBD2 (6 bases). Looked up from germline, CDR1 is WNHNN and CDR2 is SYGVQD (reference sequence). The CDR3 sequence is 15 residues long. The V and J ends lost 0 bases and 2 bases respectively, with 11 bases between them.